The 20 T cell receptor beta chains given below trace back to one sample, sequenced in a study of cytomegalovirus exposure and HLA in healthy donors (dated by TCRdb to 2017 to 2019). Library generation was performed with the immunoSEQ multiplex PCR assay. A mixture of 60 forward primers for TCR Vbeta segments and 13 reverse primers for TCR Jbeta segments was used in the multiplex PCR. Held by TCRdb, this immuneACCESS table contains in-frame sequences only and omits some clones. Under half of the omission traces to an unresolved V gene where checked; the cause of the rest is unknown. The sample data list about 150,000 clones, and almost 85% of these were observed just once. The top ten clones comprise approximately 6% of the sample. Sequenced input: PBMCs. These receptor sequences come from a young man in good health and CMV-seropositive.

This clone has a handful of counts. This chain joins TRBV5-1 and TRBJ2-5, with 7 bases aligning to TRBD1. The CDR3 loop spans 16 amino acids. V trimming: 4 bases; J trimming: 3 bases; junction bases outside the gene matches: 12. Germline V CDR1 and CDR2: SGHRS, YFSETQ. This CDR3 reads CASSTMRGGSKETQYF. In DNA, the CDR3 is TGCGCCAGCAGCACTATGAGAGGGGGCAGTAAAGAGACCCAGTACTTC.

This clone was picked up a small number of times. The rearrangement uses TRBV5-4 and TRBJ2-2, with D tentatively TRBD1 (5 bases). V lost 2 bases, J lost 6 bases, and 8 bases lay in between. The CDR3 extends over 13 amino acids. Germline V CDR1 and CDR2: SGHNT, YYREEE (reference sequence). Here the CDR3 DNA reads TGTGCCAGCAGCTTCCAGGGCCCCGGGGAGCTGTTTTTT. It translates to CASSFQGPGELFF.

This chain links TRBV5-4 with TRBJ2-7; 8 nucleotides align to TRBD2. This CDR3 is built from 14 residues. Per germline, CDR1 SGHNT and CDR2 YYREEE (reference sequence). With 1 base clipped from V and 4 bases from J, the junction kept 4 bases outside the gene matches. The CDR3 bases are TGTGCCAGCAGCTTGTCGAGCGGGGGTTACGAGCAGTACTTC. It is translated as CASSLSSGGYEQYF. The full variable domain, completed using reference TRBV5-4 and TRBJ2-7, is ETGVTQSPTHLIKTRGQQVTLRCSSQSGHNTVSWYQQALGQGPQFIFQYYREEENGRGNFPPRFSGLQFPNYSSELNVNALELDDSALYLCASSLSSGGYEQYFGPGTRLTVT.

The chain employs TRBV12-5 and TRBJ2-3; 7 nucleotides line up with TRBD2. CDR1 and CDR2 (germline): LGHNT, FRNRAP. Trimming took 4 bases from V and 0 from J; bases not matched to a gene: 4. The CDR3 spans 15 residues. The CDR3 DNA is TGTGCTAGTGGTTCCGGGGGGTTCAGCACAGATACGCAGTATTTT. Its protein product is CASGSGGFSTDTQYF.

The sample holds a few counts of this clone. The rearrangement links TRBV19 to TRBJ1-2; maybe TRBD1 (6 bases). Trimming removed 5 bases from V and 6 bases from J, with 13 bases in between. The germline gives CDR1 LNHDA, CDR2 SQIVND (reference sequence). The CDR3 loop spans 13 amino acids. The CDR3: CASSLQGRDGYTF. The CDR3 DNA follows: TGTGCCAGTAGTCTTCAGGGGAGAGATGGCTACACCTTC.

This sequence joins TRBV19 and TRBJ1-5; 7 bases align to TRBD1. This CDR3 region has 17 residues. With 5 bases clipped from V and 5 bases from J, the junction kept 15 bases outside the gene matches. Germline V gene lookup returns CDR1 LNHDA and CDR2 SQIVND (reference sequence). Here the CDR3 DNA reads TGTGCCAGTAGTTTCCTCCTGGACAGGATTTCATATCAGCCCCAGCATTTT. Its protein product is CASSFLLDRISYQPQHF.

A single count supports this clone. An end of the junction does not agree with germline; a read error may underlie this. J is TRBJ2-1 and V is TRBV5-6; weak D call: TRBD2 (5 bases). This CDR3 spans 15 amino acids. Germline lookup yields CDR1 SGHDT and CDR2 YYEEEE. CDR3 coding DNA: TGTGCCAGCAGCTTTTCCGGGGTCGTATACAATGAGCAGCTCTTC. This codes for CASSFSGVVYNEQLF.

The CDR3 DNA is TGCGCCAGCAGCCAAGATCAGGGGGTAATGGGCGGCTACACCTTC. It is translated as CASSQDQGVMGGYTF. The gene calls are TRBV4-3 and TRBJ1-2, with 7 bases lining up with TRBD1. This CDR3 spans 15 amino acids. Per germline, CDR1 LGHNA and CDR2 YSLEER. V lost 0 bases, J lost 8 bases, and 9 bases stayed unmatched.

This clone was recorded only once. The chain couples TRBV7-2 to TRBJ2-5, with a weak D call TRBD2 (5 bases). CDR1 and CDR2 (germline): SGHTA, FQGNSA. The V and J ends lost 4 bases and 4 bases respectively, with 10 bases between them. The CDR3 extends over 13 amino acids. CDR3 coding DNA: TGTGCCAGCAGCTATAGGGAGTCAGAGACCCAGTACTTC. Its translation is CASSYRESETQYF.

This clone was seen only once. The chain couples TRBV23-1 to TRBJ2-5; 9 bases line up with TRBD1. TRBV23-1 is noted as an ORF with a role that remains uncertain. V shed 4 bases and J 5 bases; nucleotides not matched to a gene: 11. This CDR3 contains 16 residues. CDR3 DNA: TGCGCCAGCAGTCTGAGTACGGACAGGGGTTGGGAGACCCAGTACTTC. Amino acids: CASSLSTDRGWETQYF.

The chain recombines TRBV6-6 with TRBJ2-7; 15 bases map to TRBD2. The V gene's germline CDR1 is MNHNY and CDR2 SVGAGI (reference sequence). J gave up 7 bases and V 7 bases, and 5 bases lay outside the gene matches. The CDR3 spans 14 residues. CDR3 sequence reads: CASTRTSGGEEQYF. The CDR3 DNA reads TGTGCCAGCACCCGGACTAGCGGGGGGGAAGAGCAGTACTTC.

The chain uses TRBV29-1 and TRBJ1-4, with 7 positions matching TRBD1. The germline V gene encodes CDR1 SQVTM and CDR2 ANQGSEA. The junction had 7 bases not matched to a gene; V was cut back by 5 bases and J by 4 bases. The CDR3 length is 14 residues. The CDR3 nucleotides read TGCAGCGTTAAACGACAGGGTCGTAATGAAAAACTGTTTTTT. This codes for CSVKRQGRNEKLFF.

V usage is TRBV5-6 and J usage is TRBJ1-1, with 9 bases that match TRBD1. The CDR3 contains 14 residues. Looked up from germline, CDR1 is SGHDT and CDR2 is YYEEEE. J gave up 4 bases and V 5 bases, and 6 bases lay outside the gene matches. The CDR3 region has the DNA TGTGCCAGCAGGCACAGGGGGCTGGGCACTGAAGCTTTCTTT. Protein product: CASRHRGLGTEAFF.

This clone was picked up a small number of times. V and J are TRBV30 and TRBJ2-7; 8 bases fit TRBD1. This CDR3 has 15 residues. CDR1 and CDR2 (germline): GTSNPN, SVGIG (reference sequence). J was trimmed by 3 bases and V by 3 bases; bases with no gene match: 10. The CDR3 sequence: CAWSPPTGGLYEQYF. DNA for the CDR3: TGTGCCTGGAGCCCCCCTACAGGGGGTCTCTACGAGCAGTACTTC.

The V and J genes are TRBV5-6 and TRBJ2-3; 7 bases agree with TRBD2. The J segment lost 11 bases and the V segment lost 6 bases, leaving 15 bases of the junction unmatched. CDR3 size: 14 residues. The V gene's germline CDR1 is SGHDT and CDR2 YYEEEE. This chain's CDR3 is CASTFDDTSVLQYF. CDR3 bases: TGTGCCAGCACCTTCGATGATACTAGCGTGCTGCAGTATTTT. Full variable domain (missing parts from reference TRBV5-6 and TRBJ2-3): DAGVTQSPTHLIKTRGQQVTLRCSPKSGHDTVSWYQQALGQGPQFIFQYYEEEERQRGNFPDRFSGHQFPNYSSELNVNALLLGDSALYLCASTFDDTSVLQYFGPGTRLTVL.

The chain employs TRBV19 and TRBJ1-2; 9 bases are a match to TRBD1. Germline CDR1 is LNHDA and CDR2 is SQIVND (reference sequence). V shed 7 bases, J shed 8 bases, and the junction held 14 bases outside the gene matches. There are 15 residues in the CDR3. CDR3 amino acids: CASTASVQGARGYTF. CDR3 in DNA: TGTGCCAGTACCGCGTCAGTACAGGGGGCGCGGGGCTACACCTTC.

The chain uses TRBV5-1 and TRBJ1-2, with D unclear. The V gene lost 0 bases and the J gene lost 2 bases, with 8 bases spanning the gap. Germline lookup yields CDR1 SGHRS and CDR2 YFSETQ. This CDR3 comprises 14 residues. The CDR3 loop reads CASSLEGENYGYTF. The CDR3 DNA follows: TGCGCCAGCAGCTTGGAAGGAGAGAACTATGGCTACACCTTC.

The chain employs TRBV4-3 and TRBJ1-2; D is possibly TRBD1 (6 bases). The CDR3 length is 15 residues. Looked up from germline, CDR1 is LGHNA and CDR2 is YSLEER. V was shortened by 0 bases and J by 8 bases, with 16 bases between the two germline ends. The CDR3 is CASSQDGAGARGYTF. The CDR3 DNA is TGCGCCAGCAGCCAAGATGGTGCGGGGGCGCGAGGCTACACCTTC.

This clone has more than one count but fewer than ten. This chain connects TRBV19 to TRBJ2-7, with 8 bases lining up with TRBD2. Per germline, CDR1 LNHDA and CDR2 SQIVND (reference sequence). This CDR3 has 15 amino acids. V gave up 2 bases and J gave up 1 base; unmatched junction bases: 4. The CDR3 loop reads CASSITGGRSYEQYF. In nucleotides, the CDR3 is TGTGCCAGTAGTATAACGGGCGGGAGGTCCTACGAGCAGTACTTC.

The chain has TRBV4-1 and TRBJ1-2, with unresolved D. The V end was cut by 4 bases, the J end by 4 bases, with 13 bases between. Germline lookup yields CDR1 MGHRA and CDR2 YSYEKL. This CDR3 has 14 residues. The CDR3 DNA follows: TGCGCCAGCAGCCGAGACTCCTCTCTCTATGGCTACACCTTC. This encodes CASSRDSSLYGYTF.